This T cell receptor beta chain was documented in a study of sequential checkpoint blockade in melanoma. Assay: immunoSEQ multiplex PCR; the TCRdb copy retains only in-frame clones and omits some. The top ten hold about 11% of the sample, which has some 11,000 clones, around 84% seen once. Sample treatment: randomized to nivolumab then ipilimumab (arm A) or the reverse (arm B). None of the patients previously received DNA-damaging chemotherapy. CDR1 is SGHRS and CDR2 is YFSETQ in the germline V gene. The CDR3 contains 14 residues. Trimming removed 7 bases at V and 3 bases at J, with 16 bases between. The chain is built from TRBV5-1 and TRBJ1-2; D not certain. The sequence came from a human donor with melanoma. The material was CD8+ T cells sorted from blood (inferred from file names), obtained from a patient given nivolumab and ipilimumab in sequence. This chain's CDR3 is CASGSPDGYYGYTF. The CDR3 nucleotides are TGCGCCAGCGGAAGCCCTGACGGGTACTATGGCTACACCTTC. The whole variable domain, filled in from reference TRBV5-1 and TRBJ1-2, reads KAGVTQTPRYLIKTRGQQVTLSCSPISGHRSVSWYQQTPGQGLQFLFEYFSETQRNKGNFPGRFSGRQFSNSRSEMNVSTLELGDSALYLCASGSPDGYYGYTFGSGTRLTVV.